The 5 T cell receptor beta chains below were found in one sample sequenced in a study of T cells in Graves' hyperthyroidism and ophthalmopathy. RNA transcripts were the template for amplifying TCR beta CDR3 regions. Initially, a first-round RT-PCR of the TCR CDR3 employed the HTBI primer set. One entry per CDR3 protein results from TCRdb running MiXCR on the multiplex PCR reads. The sample yields hundreds of thousands of distinct CDR3 sequences, 11% to 15% seen once. Sequenced input: blood. These receptor sequences come from a woman under 30 with Graves' hyperthyroidism.

CDR3 amino acids: CASSLDSSGKQYF. CDR3 in DNA: TGTGCCAGCAGTTTAGACAGCTCGGGGAAGCAGTACTTC. The chain is built from TRBV27 and TRBJ2-7, with D perhaps assigned TRBD1 or TRBD2 (5 bases each). Trimming removed 2 bases at V and 8 bases at J, with 13 bases between. Germline loops: CDR1 MNHEY, CDR2 SMNVEV (reference sequence). This CDR3 comprises 13 residues.

The chain couples TRBV5-1 to TRBJ1-2; no firm D call. The CDR3 runs 14 residues. Germline CDR1 SGHRS, CDR2 YFSETQ. Deletions cut 1 base from V and 6 bases from J, with 13 bases between. This CDR3 is CASSLSSPGNGYTF. The CDR3 DNA sequence: TGCGCCAGCAGCTTGTCCAGCCCGGGGAATGGCTACACCTTC.

The genes are TRBV6-1 and TRBJ2-3; 7 bases fit TRBD2. V was clipped by 4 bases and J by 7 bases; unmatched bases: 23. The CDR3 is 19 residues long. Germline loops: CDR1 MNHNS, CDR2 SASEGT. In DNA form, the CDR3 reads TGTGCCAGCAGTGGGGAATGGAGGAAGGGGAGGGCCCCCGAAAATACGCAGTATTTT. This sequence encodes CASSGEWRKGRAPENTQYF.

The sample holds a few counts of this clonotype. The gene calls are TRBV20-1 and TRBJ2-3; 10 bases are shared with TRBD1. The germline gives CDR1 DFQATT, CDR2 SNEGSKA (reference sequence). The CDR3 covers 14 residues. J lost 2 bases, V lost 6 bases, and 5 bases had no gene match. For the CDR3, the DNA is TGCAGTGCACGGACAGGGGGTTTCACAGATACGCAGTATTTT. Translation: CSARTGGFTDTQYF.

This clonotype was seen a few times. J is TRBJ2-2 and V is TRBV28; tentatively, D is TRBD1 or TRBD2 (6 bases each). Trimming took 3 bases from V and 3 from J, leaving 11 bases between them. Germline assignment: CDR1 MDHEN and CDR2 SYDVKM. The CDR3 is made up of 15 amino acids. This CDR3 is CASSFPGADTGELFF. The DNA of the CDR3 is TGTGCCAGCAGTTTTCCGGGGGCTGACACCGGGGAGCTGTTTTTT.